A single sample is the source of the 30 T cell receptor beta chains below, sequenced in a study of T-cell memory formation after mild COVID-19 listed by TCRdb under 2021. The library was obtained by 5' RACE. TCRdb names Illumina NovaSeq 6000 as the instrument used. Starting from the raw public reads, TCRdb applied fastp trimming at Q25, assembled clones with MiXCR and retained in-frame beta chains. Identical CDR3 protein sequences are pooled into one entry, listed with their most common genes and DNA. This sample lists under 90,000 distinct CDR3 sequences; more than 11% were detected once. About 31% of the sample is in the top ten clones. Material: PBMCs or a T cell subset sorted from them (not recorded which). These receptors were obtained from an adult woman who had mild COVID-19 (a few samples of this study predate the infection). The sample titles of this study are shuffled in the database, so cell type and time point are left out; the donor was told from shared clones.

This clonotype appeared a few times. This chain uses TRBV7-3 with TRBJ2-5; D is unclear. Per germline, CDR1 SGHTA and CDR2 FQGTGA. The V end was cut by 2 bases, the J end by 6 bases, with 10 bases between. The CDR3 is made up of 13 amino acids. In nucleotides, the CDR3 is TGTGCCAGCAGCTTAGATAACACGAAGACCCAGTACTTC. Translated, it gives CASSLDNTKTQYF. Drawing the rest from reference TRBV7-3 and TRBJ2-5, the complete variable domain is GAGVSQTPSNKVTEKGKYVELRCDPISGHTALYWYRQSLGQGPEFLIYFQGTGAADDSGLPNDRFFAVRPEGSVSTLKIQRTERGDSAVYLCASSLDNTKTQYFGPGTRLLVL.

The V and J genes are TRBV18 and TRBJ2-1; TRBD1 matches at 10 bases. The trim removed 3 bases at V and 1 base at J, leaving 3 bases unmatched. Germline CDR1 is KGHSH and CDR2 is LQKENI. The CDR3 extends over 16 amino acids. CDR3 protein: CASSPGTGESYNEQFF. The DNA of the CDR3 is TGTGCCAGCTCACCCGGGACAGGGGAGTCCTACAATGAGCAGTTCTTC.

This clonotype was observed a few times. This chain connects TRBV2 to TRBJ2-3, with 7 bases aligning to TRBD1. The V and J ends lost 8 bases and 3 bases, in that order; junction bases with no gene match: 5. CDR3 size: 13 residues. Per germline, CDR1 SNHLY and CDR2 FYNNEI. CDR3 residues: CASPGGWTDTQYF. The CDR3 DNA reads as TGTGCCAGCCCAGGGGGTTGGACAGATACGCAGTATTTT.

This clonotype was observed a few times. The chain employs TRBV4-2 and TRBJ2-1, with TRBD2 identical over 8 bases. This CDR3 spans 16 amino acids. CDR1 LGHNA and CDR2 YNFKEQ come from the germline V gene. The J segment lost 0 bases and the V segment lost 6 bases, leaving 7 bases of the junction unmatched. This CDR3 is CASRLGAGDSYNEQFF. CDR3 DNA: TGTGCCAGCAGGCTTGGAGCGGGGGACTCCTACAATGAGCAGTTCTTC.

This chain uses TRBV9 with TRBJ2-7; D gene unclear. The V gene's germline CDR1 is SGDLS and CDR2 YYNGEE. The CDR3 is made up of 14 amino acids. Trimming took off 0 bases at V and 1 base at J, with 8 bases between the two ends. Here the CDR3 reads CASSVAPESYEQYF. CDR3 DNA sequence: TGTGCCAGCAGCGTAGCCCCAGAATCCTACGAGCAGTACTTC. The complete variable domain, with remaining parts taken from reference TRBV9 and TRBJ2-7, reads DSGVTQTPKHLITATGQRVTLRCSPRSGDLSVYWYQQSLDQGLQFLIQYYNGEERAKGNILERFSAQQFPDLHSELNLSSLELGDSALYFCASSVAPESYEQYFGPGTRLTVT.

The rearrangement uses TRBV7-2 and TRBJ2-5; D not certain. The germline V and J ends were trimmed by 1 base and 0 bases, with 9 bases remaining between them. The CDR3 extends over 15 amino acids. The V gene's germline CDR1 is SGHTA and CDR2 FQGNSA. The CDR3 nucleotides read TGTGCCAGCAGCTTAGATTTTTCATACCAAGAGACCCAGTACTTC. It codes for CASSLDFSYQETQYF.

This rearrangement joins TRBV10-3 to TRBJ2-3; TRBD2 is a possible D gene (6 bases). CDR3 length: 15 residues. CDR1 and CDR2 (germline): ENHRY, SYGVKD. V dropped 8 bases and J dropped 0 bases, with 15 bases sitting between them. The CDR3 sequence: CAIGVSGVSTDTQYF. As DNA, the CDR3 is TGTGCCATCGGTGTGTCGGGAGTCAGCACAGATACGCAGTATTTT.

CDR3 sequence reads: CASSLAAWEQETQYF. The DNA of the CDR3 is TGTGCCAGCAGCTTAGCCGCGTGGGAGCAAGAGACCCAGTACTTC. V is TRBV7-9 and J is TRBJ2-5, with D perhaps matching TRBD2 (5 bases). The CDR3 sequence is 15 residues long. The germline CDR1 and CDR2 sequences are SEHNR and FQNEAQ (reference sequence). V was clipped by 0 bases and J by 2 bases, with 10 bases between them.

The chain has TRBV4-1 and TRBJ2-1; TRBD2 agrees at 9 bases. The J segment lost 8 bases and the V segment lost 3 bases, leaving 11 bases of the junction unmatched. CDR1 is MGHRA, CDR2 YSYEKL, per germline. The CDR3 is made up of 16 amino acids. In DNA form, the CDR3 reads TGCGCCAGCAGCCAGAAGATGGGGACTAGCAGCGATGAGCAGTTCTTC. This codes for CASSQKMGTSSDEQFF.

The chain recombines TRBV7-8 with TRBJ1-1; D is undetermined. The CDR3 spans 15 residues. V lost 1 base and J lost 3, with 12 bases in between. CDR1 SGHVS and CDR2 FQNEAQ come from the germline V gene. The CDR3 nucleotides are TGTGCCAGCAGCTTAGAGCTTCCGAGGGACACTGAAGCTTTCTTT. The encoded protein is CASSLELPRDTEAFF.

The rearrangement uses TRBV4-2 and TRBJ2-2, with D perhaps matching TRBD1 or TRBD2 (5 bases each). The CDR3 runs 19 residues. Germline assignment: CDR1 LGHNA and CDR2 YNFKEQ. Trimming cost V 1 base and J 6 bases, with 24 bases left between them. The CDR3 DNA reads as TGTGCCAGCAGCCAAGGAGTACCGGGACCCCGCATATCACCCGGGGAGCTGTTTTTT. Amino acid sequence: CASSQGVPGPRISPGELFF.

The chain links TRBV2 to TRBJ2-7; D gene uncertain. CDR3 size: 13 residues. Between the trimmed V and J ends, which lost 0 bases and 2 bases, there was a span of 5 bases. The V gene's germline CDR1 is SNHLY and CDR2 FYNNEI. The CDR3 spells CASSEAGTYEQYF. The DNA for the CDR3 is TGTGCCAGCAGTGAAGCCGGAACCTACGAGCAGTACTTC.

This clonotype was picked up many times. The rearrangement joins TRBV12-3 or TRBV12-4 to TRBJ1-5, with TRBD1 identical over 8 bases. CDR3 length equals 14 residues. V trimming: 5 bases; J trimming: 4 bases; junction bases outside the gene matches: 4. In nucleotides, the CDR3 is TGTGCCAGCAGTCCAGGGGGCAGGAATCAGCCCCAGCATTTT. Amino acid sequence: CASSPGGRNQPQHF.

This chain links TRBV19 with TRBJ2-2; either TRBD1 or TRBD2 may fit D (6 bases each). The germline V and J ends were trimmed by 3 bases and 6 bases, with 14 bases remaining between them. This CDR3 has 15 residues. Germline CDR1 is LNHDA and CDR2 is SQIVND (reference sequence). As DNA, the CDR3 is TGTGCCAGTAGTATGGAGGCGGAGGGGGCCGGGGAGCTGTTTTTT. Translated, it gives CASSMEAEGAGELFF.

This clonotype was found a few times. The genes are TRBV7-9 and TRBJ1-1; TRBD1 might be the D (6 bases). The V gene's germline CDR1 is SEHNR and CDR2 FQNEAQ (reference sequence). This CDR3 comprises 16 residues. CDR3: CLASGPGRGRGTEAFF. CDR3 in DNA: TGTTTGGCCTCCGGCCCGGGCAGGGGACGTGGCACTGAAGCTTTCTTT.

The V gene is TRBV5-1, the J gene TRBJ1-5; no clear D. V lost 0 bases and J lost 0, with 1 base in between. This CDR3 is built from 13 residues. Germline-derived CDR1 and CDR2 are SGHRS and YFSETQ. DNA for the CDR3: TGCGCCAGCAGCTTGGATAGCAATCAGCCCCAGCATTTT. It yields the protein CASSLDSNQPQHF.

This clonotype has a count of ten or more. This chain links TRBV29-1 with TRBJ2-3; D is undetermined. This CDR3 has 13 amino acids. Germline assignment: CDR1 SQVTM and CDR2 ANQGSEA. V was clipped by 4 bases and J by 4 bases, with 12 bases between them. CDR3 nucleotides: TGCAGCGTTGTGAGCGTCCTGGCAGATACGCAGTATTTT. Amino acids: CSVVSVLADTQYF.

This clonotype has more than one count but fewer than ten. V usage is TRBV9 and J usage is TRBJ2-5; D is possibly TRBD2 (5 bases). The germline V gene has CDR1 SGDLS and CDR2 YYNGEE. The CDR3 has 15 amino acids. The germline V and J ends were trimmed by 5 bases and 5 bases, with 19 bases remaining between them. CDR3 sequence reads: CASSFRPGLRETQYF. The CDR3 DNA sequence: TGTGCCAGCAGTTTTCGCCCGGGATTGAGGGAGACCCAGTACTTC.

V usage is TRBV4-1 and J usage is TRBJ1-6; the match to TRBD1 covers 10 bases. The V gene end was trimmed by 8 bases and the J gene end by 11 bases; junction bases not matched to a gene: 3. Germline V gives CDR1 MGHRA, CDR2 YSYEKL. This CDR3 has 12 residues. The CDR3 reads CASGTGDPPLHF. The CDR3 coding sequence is TGCGCCAGCGGGACAGGGGATCCACCCCTCCACTTT.

The rearrangement uses TRBV4-1 and TRBJ1-1, with a possible D match to TRBD1 (5 bases). Trimming took off 3 bases at V and 4 bases at J, with 15 bases between the two ends. The CDR3 totals 15 residues. Germline CDR1 and CDR2: MGHRA and YSYEKL. This chain's CDR3 is CASSHHPLRGTEAFF. The CDR3 coding sequence is TGCGCCAGCAGCCACCATCCCCTGAGGGGCACTGAAGCTTTCTTT.

The table lists this clonotype with many counts. V and J are TRBV6-5 and TRBJ2-1; 10 bases line up with TRBD2. The V gene's germline CDR1 is MNHEY and CDR2 SVGAGI. The V and J ends lost 5 bases and 5 bases, in that order; junction bases with no gene match: 6. The CDR3 sequence is 15 residues long. CDR3: CASSHGLAANNEQFF. CDR3 in DNA: TGTGCCAGCAGTCATGGACTAGCGGCCAACAATGAGCAGTTCTTC.

The V call is TRBV27, the J call TRBJ2-1; unclear D gene. V shed 5 bases and J shed 9 bases, with 23 bases lying between them. This CDR3 region has 16 residues. Looked up from germline, CDR1 is MNHEY and CDR2 is SMNVEV (reference sequence). In DNA, the CDR3 is TGTGCCAGCAGTCCAGAACTCCCGACTCATTCTACTGAGCAGTTCTTC. This gives the protein CASSPELPTHSTEQFF.

This chain links TRBV29-1 with TRBJ1-1; D unclear. The CDR3 extends over 11 amino acids. Looked up from germline, CDR1 is SQVTM and CDR2 is ANQGSEA. V was shortened by 7 bases and J by 2 bases, with 8 bases between the two germline ends. The CDR3, as DNA: TGCAGCGGGAGGGTAAACACTGAAGCTTTCTTT. Its protein product is CSGRVNTEAFF.

This clonotype was recorded at least ten times. The chain carries TRBV9 and TRBJ2-3; no definite D call. From germline, CDR1 is SGDLS and CDR2 YYNGEE. This CDR3 is built from 13 residues. V was trimmed by 1 base and J by 4 bases, leaving 7 bases between them. As DNA, the CDR3 is TGTGCCAGCAGCGTATTCGATGCAGATACGCAGTATTTT. This sequence encodes CASSVFDADTQYF.

In this sample, this clonotype turned up many times. The rearrangement uses TRBV7-9 and TRBJ1-5; D gene ambiguous. The length of the CDR3 is 12 residues. The germline CDR1 and CDR2 sequences are SEHNR and FQNEAQ (reference sequence). Trimming pared 5 bases from V and 9 bases from J, leaving 11 bases between. The chain's CDR3 is CASSLTQGPQHF. CDR3 DNA sequence: TGTGCCAGCAGCCTCACCCAAGGGCCCCAGCATTTT.

The chain combines TRBV7-9 with TRBJ1-5; tentatively, D is TRBD1 (5 bases). The germline CDR1 and CDR2 sequences are SEHNR and FQNEAQ (reference sequence). Trimming removed 5 bases at V and 2 bases at J, with 10 bases between. This CDR3 has 14 residues. CDR3 loop: CASSPGLRNQPQHF. CDR3 bases: TGTGCCAGCAGCCCGGGACTCCGCAATCAGCCCCAGCATTTT.

This clonotype was detected only a few times. The V and J genes are TRBV28 and TRBJ2-2; no firm D call. V was pared by 11 bases and J by 8 bases, with 12 bases between. The CDR3 is made up of 11 amino acids. Germline lookup yields CDR1 MDHEN and CDR2 SYDVKM. Here the CDR3 reads CAGQLEGELFF. In DNA form, the CDR3 reads TGTGCCGGGCAGCTCGAAGGGGAGCTGTTTTTT.

This sequence joins TRBV4-1 and TRBJ2-7; the match to TRBD2 covers 10 bases. The V gene end was trimmed by 3 bases and the J gene end by 3 bases; junction bases not matched to a gene: 8. CDR1 is MGHRA and CDR2 is YSYEKL in the germline V gene. The CDR3 contains 16 residues. The chain's CDR3 is CASSQESGGAVYEQYF. CDR3 nucleotides: TGCGCCAGCAGCCAGGAGAGCGGGGGGGCGGTCTACGAGCAGTACTTC.

V gene TRBV6-2 or TRBV6-3 combines with J gene TRBJ2-7; D is unresolved. CDR1 and CDR2 from the germline V gene are MNHEY and SVGEGT. Trimming removed 2 bases from V and 4 bases from J, with 3 bases in between. This CDR3 spans 11 amino acids. CDR3 bases: TGTGCCAGCAGTTACAATTACGAGCAGTACTTC. It encodes CASSYNYEQYF.

This chain connects TRBV27 to TRBJ2-7; 9 positions agree with TRBD1. J lost 7 bases, V lost 3 bases, and 16 bases had no gene match. The CDR3 totals 17 residues. The germline V gene encodes CDR1 MNHEY and CDR2 SMNVEV (reference sequence). CDR3: CASSFALLGTGLGEQYF. The CDR3, as DNA: TGTGCCAGCAGTTTCGCTCTTTTGGGGACAGGGCTCGGGGAGCAGTACTTC.